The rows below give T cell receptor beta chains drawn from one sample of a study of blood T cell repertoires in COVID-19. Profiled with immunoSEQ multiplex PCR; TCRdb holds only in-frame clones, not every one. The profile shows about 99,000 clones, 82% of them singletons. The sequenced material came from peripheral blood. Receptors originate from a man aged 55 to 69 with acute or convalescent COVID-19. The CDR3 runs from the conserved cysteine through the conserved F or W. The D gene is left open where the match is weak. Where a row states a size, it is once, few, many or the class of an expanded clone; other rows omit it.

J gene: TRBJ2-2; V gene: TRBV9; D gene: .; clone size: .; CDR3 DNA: TGTGCCAGCAGCGTAGGGGGGACACTTAACACCGGGGAGCTGTTTTTT; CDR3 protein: CASSVGGTLNTGELFF
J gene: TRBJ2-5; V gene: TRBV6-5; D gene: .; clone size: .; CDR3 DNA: TGTGCCAGCAGTTTTGGTAAGAGCGACCAAGAGACCCAGTACTTC; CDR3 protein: CASSFGKSDQETQYF
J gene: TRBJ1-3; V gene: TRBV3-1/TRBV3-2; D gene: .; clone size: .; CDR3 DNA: TGTGCCAGCAGCCAAGTATATGGAAACACCATATATTTT; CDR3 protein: CASSQVYGNTIYF
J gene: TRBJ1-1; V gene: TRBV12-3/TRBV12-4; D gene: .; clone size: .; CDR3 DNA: TGTGCCGTCGGGGGTAGCACTGAAGCTTTCTTT; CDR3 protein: CAVGGSTEAFF
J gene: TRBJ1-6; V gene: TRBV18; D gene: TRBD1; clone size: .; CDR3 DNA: TGTGCCAGCTCACCCGGACAGGGAGGCTCACCCCTCCACTTT; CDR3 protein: CASSPGQGGSPLHF
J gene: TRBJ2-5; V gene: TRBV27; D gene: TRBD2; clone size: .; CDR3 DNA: TGTGCCAGCAGTCCAGGGACTAGCGGCCAAGAGACCCAGTACTTC; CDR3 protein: CASSPGTSGQETQYF
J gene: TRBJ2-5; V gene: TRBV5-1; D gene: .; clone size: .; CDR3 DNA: TGCGCCAGCAGCACCGCTACCCAAGAGACCCAGTACTTC; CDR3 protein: CASSTATQETQYF
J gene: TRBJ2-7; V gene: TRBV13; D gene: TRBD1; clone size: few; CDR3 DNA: TGTGCCAGCAGCTACCCCTCCGGGACAGCTCCCGAGCAGTACTTC; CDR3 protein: CASSYPSGTAPEQYF
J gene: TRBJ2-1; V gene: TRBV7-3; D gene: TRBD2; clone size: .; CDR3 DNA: TGTGCCAGCAGCCCCCCTGGCGGGGGTCACAATGAGCAGTTCTTC; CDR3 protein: CASSPPGGGHNEQFF
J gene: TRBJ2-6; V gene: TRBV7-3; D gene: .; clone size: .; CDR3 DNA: TGTGCCAGCAGCTTAAACTCCGCATCTGGGGCCAACGTCCTGACTTTC; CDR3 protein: CASSLNSASGANVLTF
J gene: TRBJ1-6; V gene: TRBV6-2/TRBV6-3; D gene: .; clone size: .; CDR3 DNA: TGTGCCAGCAGTTACGAGGGTTCACCCCTCCACTTT; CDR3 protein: CASSYEGSPLHF
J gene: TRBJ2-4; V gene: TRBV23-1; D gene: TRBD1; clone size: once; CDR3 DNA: TGCGCCAGCAGCCAGACAGGGAAAGAGGGCATTCAGTACTTC; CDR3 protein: CASSQTGKEGIQYF
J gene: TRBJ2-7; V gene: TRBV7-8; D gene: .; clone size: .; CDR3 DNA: TGTGCCAGCAGCGACCGTGGTGCGGGGGCCCCCTACGAGCAGTACTTC; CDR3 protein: CASSDRGAGAPYEQYF
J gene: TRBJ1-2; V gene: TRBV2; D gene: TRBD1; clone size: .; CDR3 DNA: TGTGCCAGCAGTGAGACAGGGGATATGGAGGGATATGGCTACACCTTC; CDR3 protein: CASSETGDMEGYGYTF
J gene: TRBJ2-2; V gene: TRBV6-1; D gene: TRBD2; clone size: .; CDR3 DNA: TGTGCCAGCAGTGAGGTAGGGACTAGCGGGAGTAGGGACACCGGGGAGCTGTTTTTT; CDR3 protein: CASSEVGTSGSRDTGELFF
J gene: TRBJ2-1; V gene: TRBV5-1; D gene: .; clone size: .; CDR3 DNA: TGCGCCAGCAGCCCCCAAGCGGACCTCTCCTACAATGAGCAGTTCTTC; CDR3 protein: CASSPQADLSYNEQFF
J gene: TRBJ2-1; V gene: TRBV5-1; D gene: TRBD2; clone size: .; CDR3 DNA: TGCGCCAGCAGCTTCGGGGCTAGCGGGGGGGCCTGGGAGCAGTTCTTC; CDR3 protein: CASSFGASGGAWEQFF
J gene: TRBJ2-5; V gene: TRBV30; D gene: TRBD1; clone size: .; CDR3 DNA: TGTGCCTGGAGGGGACAGGAGACGGAGACCCAGTACTTC; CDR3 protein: CAWRGQETETQYF
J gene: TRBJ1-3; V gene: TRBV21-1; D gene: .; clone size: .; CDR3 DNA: TGTGCCAGCAGCAAAATCCCGCACACCTCTGGAAACACCATATATTTT; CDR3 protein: CASSKIPHTSGNTIYF
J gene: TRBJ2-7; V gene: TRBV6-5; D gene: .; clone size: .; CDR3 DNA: TGTGCCAGCAGGGCTGATTCCTACGAGCAGTACTTC; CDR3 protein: CASRADSYEQYF
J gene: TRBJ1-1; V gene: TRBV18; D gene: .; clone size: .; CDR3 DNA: TGTGCCAGCTCACCAACTGAAAGGGGCCAGAACACTGAAGCTTTCTTT; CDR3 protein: CASSPTERGQNTEAFF
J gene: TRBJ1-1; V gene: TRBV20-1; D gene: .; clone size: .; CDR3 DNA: TGCAGTGCTAGAGTCTCTGAAGCTTTCTTT; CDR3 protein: CSARVSEAFF